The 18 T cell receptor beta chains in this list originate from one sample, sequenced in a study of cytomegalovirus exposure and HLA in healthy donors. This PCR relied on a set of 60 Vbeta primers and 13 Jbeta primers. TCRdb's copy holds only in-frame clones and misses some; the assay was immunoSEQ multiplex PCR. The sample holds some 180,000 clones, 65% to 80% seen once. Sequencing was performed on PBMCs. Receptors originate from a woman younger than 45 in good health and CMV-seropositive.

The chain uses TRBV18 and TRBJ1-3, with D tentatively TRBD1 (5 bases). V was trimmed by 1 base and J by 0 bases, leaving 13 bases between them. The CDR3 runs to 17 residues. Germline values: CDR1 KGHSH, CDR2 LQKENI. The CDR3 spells CASSPQSYRRSGNTIYF. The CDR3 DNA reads TGTGCCAGCTCACCACAGAGCTACAGGCGCTCTGGAAACACCATATATTTT. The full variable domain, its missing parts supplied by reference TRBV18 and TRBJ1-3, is NAGVMQNPRHLVRRRGQEARLRCSPMKGHSHVYWYRQLPEEGLKFMVYLQKENIIDESGMPKERFSAEFPKEGPSILRIQQVVRGDSAAYFCASSPQSYRRSGNTIYFGEGSWLTVV.

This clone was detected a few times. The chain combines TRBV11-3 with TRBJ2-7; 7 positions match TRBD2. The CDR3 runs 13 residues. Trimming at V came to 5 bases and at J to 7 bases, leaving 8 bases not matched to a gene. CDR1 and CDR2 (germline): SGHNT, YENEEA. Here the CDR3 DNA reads TGTGCCAGCAGCCTCGGGACTACGGGGGAGCAGTACTTC. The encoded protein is CASSLGTTGEQYF. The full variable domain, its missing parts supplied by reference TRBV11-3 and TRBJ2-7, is EAGVVQSPRYKIIEKKQPVAFWCNPISGHNTLYWYLQNLGQGPELLIRYENEEAVDDSQLPKDRFSAERLKGVDSTLKIQPAELGDSAVYLCASSLGTTGEQYFGPGTRLTVT.

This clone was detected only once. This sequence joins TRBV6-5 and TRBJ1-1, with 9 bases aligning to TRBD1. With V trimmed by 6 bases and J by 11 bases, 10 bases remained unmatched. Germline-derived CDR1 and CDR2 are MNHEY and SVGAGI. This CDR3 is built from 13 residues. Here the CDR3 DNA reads TGTGCCAGCAGCCTATACAGGGGGCGTGAGGCTTTCTTT. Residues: CASSLYRGREAFF.

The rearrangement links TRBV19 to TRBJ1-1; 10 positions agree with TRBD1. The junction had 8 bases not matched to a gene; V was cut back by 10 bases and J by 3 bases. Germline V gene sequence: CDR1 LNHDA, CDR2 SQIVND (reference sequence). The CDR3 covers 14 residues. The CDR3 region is CATEPGQGYTEAFF. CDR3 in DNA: TGTGCCACCGAACCGGGACAGGGGTACACTGAAGCTTTCTTT. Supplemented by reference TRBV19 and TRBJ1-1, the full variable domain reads DGGITQSPKYLFRKEGQNVTLSCEQNLNHDAMYWYRQDPGQGLRLIYYSQIVNDFQKGDIAEGYSVSREKKESFPLTVTSAQKNPTAFYLCATEPGQGYTEAFFGQGTRLTVV.

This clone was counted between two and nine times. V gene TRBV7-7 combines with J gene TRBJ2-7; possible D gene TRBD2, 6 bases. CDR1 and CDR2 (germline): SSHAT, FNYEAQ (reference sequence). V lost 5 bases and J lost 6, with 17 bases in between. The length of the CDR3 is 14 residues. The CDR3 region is CASSPGTPPSEQYF. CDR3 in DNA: TGTGCCAGCAGCCCCGGGACTCCCCCTTCCGAGCAGTACTTC.

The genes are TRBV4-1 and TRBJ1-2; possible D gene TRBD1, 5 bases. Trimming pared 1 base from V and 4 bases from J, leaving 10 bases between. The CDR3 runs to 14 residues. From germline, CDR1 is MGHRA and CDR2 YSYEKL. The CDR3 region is CASSQGRGTYGYTF. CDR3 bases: TGCGCCAGCAGCCAAGGGCGGGGCACCTATGGCTACACCTTC.

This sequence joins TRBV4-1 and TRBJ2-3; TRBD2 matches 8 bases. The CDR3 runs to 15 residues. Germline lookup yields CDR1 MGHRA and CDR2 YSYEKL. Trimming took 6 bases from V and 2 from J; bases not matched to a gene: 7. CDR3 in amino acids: CASRSIAGTTDTQYF. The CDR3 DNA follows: TGCGCCAGCAGGTCCATAGCGGGAACCACAGATACGCAGTATTTT.

DNA of the CDR3: TGCGCCAGCAGCCAAGTAATTTCCGGGGTAGGGCCGAGGTGGGAGCAGTACTTC. It specifies CASSQVISGVGPRWEQYF. The genes are TRBV4-1 and TRBJ2-7, with D possibly being TRBD2 (5 bases). This CDR3 has 18 residues. Trimming left V 1 base short and J 7 bases short, with 26 bases between. CDR1 is MGHRA and CDR2 is YSYEKL in the germline V gene.

CDR3 nucleotide sequence: TGTGCCAGCAGCTTAGATTCGGATCGGGGGTCGGGGAACACCGGGGAGCTGTTTTTT. It translates to CASSLDSDRGSGNTGELFF. The chain combines TRBV7-2 with TRBJ2-2; D possibly corresponds to TRBD2 (6 bases). The CDR3 has 19 residues. Germline lookup yields CDR1 SGHTA and CDR2 FQGNSA. V was clipped by 1 base and J by 1 base, with 19 bases between them.

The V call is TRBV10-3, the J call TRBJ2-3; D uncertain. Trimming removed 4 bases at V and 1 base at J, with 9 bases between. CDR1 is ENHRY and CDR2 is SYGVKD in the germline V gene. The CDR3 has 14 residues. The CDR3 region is CAISVQVGTDTQYF. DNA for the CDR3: TGTGCCATCAGTGTCCAGGTTGGCACAGATACGCAGTATTTT.

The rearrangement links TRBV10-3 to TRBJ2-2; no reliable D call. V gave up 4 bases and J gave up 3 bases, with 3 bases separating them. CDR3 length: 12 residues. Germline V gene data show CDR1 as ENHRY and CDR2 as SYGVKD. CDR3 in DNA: TGTGCCATCAGTGCCGACACCGGGGAGCTGTTTTTT. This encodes CAISADTGELFF.

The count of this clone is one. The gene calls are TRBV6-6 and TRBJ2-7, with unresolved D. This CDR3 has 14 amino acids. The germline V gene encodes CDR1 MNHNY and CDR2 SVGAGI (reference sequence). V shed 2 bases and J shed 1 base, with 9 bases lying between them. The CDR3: CASSYLPRSYEQYF. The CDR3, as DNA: TGTGCCAGCAGTTACCTCCCTAGGTCCTACGAGCAGTACTTC.

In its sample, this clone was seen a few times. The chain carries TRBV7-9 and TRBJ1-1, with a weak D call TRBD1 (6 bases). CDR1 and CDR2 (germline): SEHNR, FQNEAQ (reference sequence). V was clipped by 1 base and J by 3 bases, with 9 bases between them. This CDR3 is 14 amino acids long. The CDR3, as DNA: TGTGCCAGCAGCTTAGAAGGGGGACACACTGAAGCTTTCTTT. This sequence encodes CASSLEGGHTEAFF.

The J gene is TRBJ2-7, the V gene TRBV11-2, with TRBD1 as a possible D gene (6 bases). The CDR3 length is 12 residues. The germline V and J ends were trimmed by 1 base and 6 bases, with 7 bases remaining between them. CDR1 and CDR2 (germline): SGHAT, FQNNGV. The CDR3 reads CASSLVGGEQYF. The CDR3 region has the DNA TGTGCCAGCAGCTTAGTAGGGGGCGAGCAGTACTTC.

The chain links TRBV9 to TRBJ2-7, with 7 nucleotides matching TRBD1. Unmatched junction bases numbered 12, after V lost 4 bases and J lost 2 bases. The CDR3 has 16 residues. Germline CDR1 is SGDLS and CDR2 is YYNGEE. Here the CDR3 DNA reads TGTGCCAGCAGCCCGGGGACAGTCGGTTGGGCCTACGAGCAGTACTTC. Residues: CASSPGTVGWAYEQYF.

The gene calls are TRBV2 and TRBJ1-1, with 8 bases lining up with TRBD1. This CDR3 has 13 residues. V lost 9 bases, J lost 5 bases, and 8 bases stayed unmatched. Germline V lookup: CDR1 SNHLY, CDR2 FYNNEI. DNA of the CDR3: TGTGCCAGTGGGGAGCAGGGGGCGACTGAAGCTTTCTTT. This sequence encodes CASGEQGATEAFF.

CDR3 sequence (DNA): TGTGCCAGCAGTCCCTTAGCAAATCAGCCCCAGCATTTT. Translating it yields CASSPLANQPQHF. V and J are TRBV6-1 and TRBJ1-5, with D hard to call. The V end was cut by 5 bases, the J end by 4 bases, with 9 bases between. In germline, CDR1 is MNHNS, CDR2 SASEGT. CDR3 length: 13 amino acids.

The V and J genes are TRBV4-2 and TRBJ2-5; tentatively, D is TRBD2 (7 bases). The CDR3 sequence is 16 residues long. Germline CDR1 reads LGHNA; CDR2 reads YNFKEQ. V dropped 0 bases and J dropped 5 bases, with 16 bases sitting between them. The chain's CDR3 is CASSQEPGGPDETQYF. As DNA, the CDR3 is TGTGCCAGCAGCCAAGAGCCCGGGGGGCCGGACGAGACCCAGTACTTC.